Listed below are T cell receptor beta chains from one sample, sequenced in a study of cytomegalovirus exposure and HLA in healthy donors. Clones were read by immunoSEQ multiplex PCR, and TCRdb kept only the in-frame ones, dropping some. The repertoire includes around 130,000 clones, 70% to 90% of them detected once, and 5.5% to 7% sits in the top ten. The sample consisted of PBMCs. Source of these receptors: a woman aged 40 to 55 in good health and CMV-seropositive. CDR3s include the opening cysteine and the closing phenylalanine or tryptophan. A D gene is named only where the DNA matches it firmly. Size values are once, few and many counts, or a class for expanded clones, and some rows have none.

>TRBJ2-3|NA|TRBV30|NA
CAWSVESIPLTQYF
TGTGCCTGGAGTGTAGAGTCCATCCCTCTTACGCAGTATTTT
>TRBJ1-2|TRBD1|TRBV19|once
CASFYPGQAVGYTF
TGTGCCAGTTTTTACCCGGGACAGGCGGTTGGCTACACCTTC
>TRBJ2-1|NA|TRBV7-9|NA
CASSAIRGPYNEQFF
TGTGCCAGCAGCGCTATCCGGGGTCCCTACAATGAGCAGTTCTTC
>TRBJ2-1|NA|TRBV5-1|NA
CASSHWGGLGNEQFF
TGCGCCAGCAGCCATTGGGGGGGCCTCGGGAATGAGCAGTTCTTC
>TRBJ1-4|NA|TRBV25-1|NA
CASSEWGTANEKLFF
TGTGCCAGCAGTGAATGGGGGACTGCTAATGAAAAACTGTTTTTT
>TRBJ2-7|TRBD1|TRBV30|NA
CAWTGTEYEQYF
TGTGCCTGGACCGGGACAGAATACGAGCAGTACTTC
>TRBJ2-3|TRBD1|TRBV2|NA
CASLNRGYSDTQYF
TGTGCCAGCCTCAACAGGGGGTACTCCGATACGCAGTATTTT
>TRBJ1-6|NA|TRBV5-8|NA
CASSKGGSNSPLHF
TGTGCCAGCAGCAAGGGAGGATCTAATTCACCCCTCCACTTT
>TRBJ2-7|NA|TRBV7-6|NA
CASSLEGRENSEQYF
TGTGCCAGCAGCTTAGAAGGTAGGGAGAATAGCGAGCAGTACTTC
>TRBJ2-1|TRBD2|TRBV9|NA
CASSVDPSGGARSYNEQFF
TGTGCCAGCAGCGTAGACCCTAGCGGGGGGGCCCGGTCCTACAATGAGCAGTTCTTC
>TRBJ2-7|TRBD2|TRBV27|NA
CARTSGRRRSYEQYF
TGTGCCAGGACTAGCGGGAGGCGTCGGTCCTACGAGCAGTACTTC
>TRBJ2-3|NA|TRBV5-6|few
CASSLEDTQYF
TGTGCCAGCAGCCTAGAGGATACGCAGTATTTT
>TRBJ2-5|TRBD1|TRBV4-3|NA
CASSPSSKTGMRETQYF
TGCGCCAGCAGCCCCTCTTCGAAGACAGGGATGAGGGAGACCCAGTACTTC
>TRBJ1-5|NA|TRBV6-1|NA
CASSEPGLDQPQHF
TGTGCCAGCAGTGAACCAGGACTTGATCAGCCCCAGCATTTT
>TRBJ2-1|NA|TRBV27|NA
CASSYVGTANEQFF
TGTGCCAGCAGCTACGTCGGGACTGCCAATGAGCAGTTCTTC
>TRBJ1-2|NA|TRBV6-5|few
CASSLPSGYGYTF
TGTGCCAGCAGTTTACCTTCGGGCTATGGCTACACCTTC
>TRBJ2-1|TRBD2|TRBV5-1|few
CASSLVASGGPYNEQFF
TGCGCCAGCAGCTTGGTGGCTAGCGGGGGGCCCTACAATGAGCAGTTCTTC
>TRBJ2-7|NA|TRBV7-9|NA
CASSPDMASSYEQYF
TGTGCCAGCAGCCCGGACATGGCCAGCTCCTACGAGCAGTACTTC
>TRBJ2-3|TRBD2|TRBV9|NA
CASSEHAGGAPTDTQYF
TGTGCCAGCAGCGAACACGCCGGGGGGGCACCCACAGATACGCAGTATTTT
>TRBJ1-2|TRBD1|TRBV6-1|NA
CASIGTDYGYTF
TGTGCCAGCATCGGGACAGACTATGGCTACACCTTC
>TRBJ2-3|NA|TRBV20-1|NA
CSAMRTDTQYF
TGCAGTGCTATGCGTACAGATACGCAGTATTTT
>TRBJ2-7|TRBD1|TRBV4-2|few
CASSQERQGAYEQYF
TGTGCCAGCAGCCAAGAAAGACAGGGGGCCTACGAGCAGTACTTC
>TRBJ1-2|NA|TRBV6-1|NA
CASSERGGGYGYTF
TGTGCCAGCAGTGAAAGGGGGGGCGGCTATGGCTACACCTTC
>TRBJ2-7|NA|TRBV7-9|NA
CASSGPGSYEQYF
TGTGCCAGCAGCGGGCCAGGGTCCTACGAGCAGTACTTC
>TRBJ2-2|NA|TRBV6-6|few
CASSSTDTNTGELFF
TGTGCCAGCAGTTCGACAGACACGAACACCGGGGAGCTGTTTTTT
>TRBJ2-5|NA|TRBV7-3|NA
CASSYDSYQETQYF
TGTGCCAGCAGCTATGACAGTTACCAAGAGACCCAGTACTTC
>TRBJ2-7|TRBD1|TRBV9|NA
CASSVVGTGDHEQYF
TGTGCCAGCAGCGTAGTAGGGACAGGGGACCACGAGCAGTACTTC
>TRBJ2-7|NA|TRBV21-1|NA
CASSKLRQGVSYEQYF
TGTGCCAGCAGCAAATTGCGACAGGGGGTATCCTACGAGCAGTACTTC
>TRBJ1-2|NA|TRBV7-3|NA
CASSSGVNGYTF
TGTGCCAGCAGCTCAGGGGTGAATGGCTACACCTTC
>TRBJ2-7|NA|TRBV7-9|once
CASSLSPASDEQYF
TGTGCCAGCAGTCTTAGTCCCGCTAGCGACGAGCAGTACTTC
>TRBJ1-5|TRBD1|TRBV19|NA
CASSSRPGQGARGQHF
TGTGCCAGTAGCTCTCGGCCGGGACAGGGGGCGCGGGGCCAGCATTTT
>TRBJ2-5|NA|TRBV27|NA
CASSRQVKETQYF
TGTGCCAGCAGCCGACAGGTTAAAGAGACCCAGTACTTC
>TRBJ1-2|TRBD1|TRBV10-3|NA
CAITPGQGNYGYTF
TGTGCCATAACCCCGGGACAGGGAAACTATGGCTACACCTTC
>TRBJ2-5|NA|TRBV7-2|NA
CASSLGRVETQYF
TGTGCCAGCAGCTTAGGCCGGGTGGAGACCCAGTACTTC
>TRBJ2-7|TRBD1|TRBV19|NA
CASSSGTGTYEQYF
TGTGCCAGTAGTTCGGGGACAGGTACCTACGAGCAGTACTTC
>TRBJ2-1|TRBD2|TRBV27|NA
CASSRLAAYNEQFF
TGTGCCAGCAGTCGACTAGCGGCGTACAATGAGCAGTTCTTC
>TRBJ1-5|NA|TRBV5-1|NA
CASSLIPAGAVGNQPQHF
TGCGCCAGCAGCCTTATACCCGCAGGGGCGGTCGGAAATCAGCCCCAGCATTTT
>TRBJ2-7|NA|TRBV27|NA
CASSLMGGREQYF
TGTGCCAGCAGTTTAATGGGGGGGCGCGAGCAGTACTTC
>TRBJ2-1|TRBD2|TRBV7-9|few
CASSKGLAGSYNEQFF
TGTGCCAGCAGCAAGGGACTAGCGGGATCCTACAATGAGCAGTTCTTC
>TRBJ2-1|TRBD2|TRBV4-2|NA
CASSPVRGAGEVNEQFF
TGTGCCAGCAGCCCGGTCCGTGGAGCGGGGGAAGTCAATGAGCAGTTCTTC
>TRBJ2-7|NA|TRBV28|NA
CASSFGQGGYEQYF
TGTGCCAGCAGTTTTGGCCAGGGTGGGTACGAGCAGTACTTC
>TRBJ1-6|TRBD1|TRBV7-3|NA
CASSLTTGVGSPLHF
TGTGCCAGCAGCTTAACCACAGGGGTGGGTTCACCCCTCCACTTT
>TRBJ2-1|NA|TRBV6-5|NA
CASSYSSGVYNEQFF
TGTGCCAGCAGTTACTCGTCGGGGGTTTACAATGAGCAGTTCTTC
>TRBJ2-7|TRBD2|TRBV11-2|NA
CASSLVSGESYEQYF
TGTGCCAGCAGCTTAGTCAGCGGGGAGAGCTACGAGCAGTACTTC
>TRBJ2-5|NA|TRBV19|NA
CASTSTSGETQYF
TGTGCCAGTACGTCGACTTCGGGGGAGACCCAGTACTTC
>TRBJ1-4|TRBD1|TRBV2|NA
CATSDRAATNEKLFF
TGTGCCACCTCTGACAGGGCGGCAACTAATGAAAAACTGTTTTTT
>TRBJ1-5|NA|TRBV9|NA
CASSVAGLNQPQHF
TGTGCCAGCAGCGTAGCAGGGTTAAATCAGCCCCAGCATTTT
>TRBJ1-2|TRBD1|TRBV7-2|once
CASSRGTGDNYGYTF
TGTGCCAGCAGCCGAGGGACAGGGGACAACTATGGCTACACCTTC
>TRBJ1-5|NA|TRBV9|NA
CASSVGGGPQPQHF
TGTGCCAGCAGCGTAGGCGGGGGGCCTCAGCCCCAGCATTTT
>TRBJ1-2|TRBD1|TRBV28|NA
CASTQGAYGYTF
TGTGCCAGCACTCAGGGGGCCTATGGCTACACCTTC
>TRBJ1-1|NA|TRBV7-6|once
CASSPLGGMNTEAFF
TGTGCCAGCAGCCCCCTTGGGGGGATGAACACTGAAGCTTTCTTT
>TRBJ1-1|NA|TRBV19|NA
CASSIWPEAFF
TGTGCCAGTAGTATTTGGCCTGAAGCTTTCTTT
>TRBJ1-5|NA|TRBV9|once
CASSVAAGQPQHF
TGTGCCAGCAGCGTAGCTGCAGGCCAGCCCCAGCATTTT
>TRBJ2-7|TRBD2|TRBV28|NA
CASSFREALSSYEQYF
TGTGCCAGCAGTTTCCGGGAGGCCTTAAGCTCCTACGAGCAGTACTTC
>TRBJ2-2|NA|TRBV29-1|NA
CSVTLGSLNTGELFF
TGCAGCGTTACCCTGGGGAGTTTAAACACCGGGGAGCTGTTTTTT